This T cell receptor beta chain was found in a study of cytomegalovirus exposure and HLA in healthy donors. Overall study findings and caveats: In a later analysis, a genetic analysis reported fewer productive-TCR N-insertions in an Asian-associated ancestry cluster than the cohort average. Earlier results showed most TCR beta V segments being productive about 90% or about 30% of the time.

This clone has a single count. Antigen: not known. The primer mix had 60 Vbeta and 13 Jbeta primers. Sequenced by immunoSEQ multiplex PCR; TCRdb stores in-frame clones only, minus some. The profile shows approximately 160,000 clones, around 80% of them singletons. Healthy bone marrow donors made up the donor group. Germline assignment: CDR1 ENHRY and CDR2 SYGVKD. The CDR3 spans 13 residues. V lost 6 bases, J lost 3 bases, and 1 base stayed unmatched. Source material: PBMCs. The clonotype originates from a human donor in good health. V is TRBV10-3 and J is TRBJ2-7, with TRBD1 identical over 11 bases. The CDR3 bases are TGTGCCATCAGGGGGACAGGGGGCTACGAGCAGTACTTC. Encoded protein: CAIRGTGGYEQYF.